This TCR beta chain was obtained from a study of shared clonotypes between healthy human individuals. Study findings and constraints: Specimens sampled were limited to blood, with tissue repertoires likely differing.

The CDR3 has 14 residues. Germline CDR1 is GTSNPN and CDR2 is SVGIG (reference sequence). TCRdb's table, derived via immunoSEQ multiplex PCR, lists solely in-frame clones and lacks some. The sample contains under 600,000 clones, roughly four fifths of which appear only once. Free of recent acute infections or vaccinations, the donors were healthy HIV-negative adults. About this clone itself: Its target is unknown.

This sequence originates from a woman aged 40 to 50 in good health. Some clones in this sample may be carry-over from other donors' samples. The sequencing input was PBMCs. J is TRBJ2-5 and V is TRBV30; D is unclear. The DNA end lines up better with TRBJ2-7; the J call may be wrong. CDR3 in DNA: TGTGCCTGGAGTGTAGAGCCCGTCACCTACGAGCAGTACTTC. Translated: CAWSVEPVTYEQYF.